This T cell receptor (beta chain) was recorded in a study of shared clonotypes between healthy human individuals. Whole-study results and caveats: In having few donors, the study represented limited genetic and exposure-history diversity. Blood alone was sampled, and tissue repertoires likely differ. At large depth, rarefaction still showed sorted-subset sequencing to be incomplete.

The naive CD8 population came from CD45RO-negative cells selected for CCR7, without terminally differentiated effector memory CD45RA+ cells. A note on this clone: What it binds is unknown.

This CDR3 is built from 13 residues. Germline V gene sequence: CDR1 LNHNV, CDR2 YYDKDF (reference sequence). Trimming shortened V by 3 bases and J by 9 bases, and 9 bases separated the two germline ends. Only in-frame clones appear in the TCRdb table, and some are missing; sequencing was by immunoSEQ multiplex PCR. This table holds about 2 million clones, about 94% found once. Sample: naive CD8+ T cells sorted from blood. The chain couples TRBV15 to TRBJ1-6, with D maybe TRBD1 (6 bases). This TCR derives from a young man in good health. CDR3 in amino acids: CATSSTGISPLHF. CDR3 nucleotide sequence: TGTGCCACCAGCAGTACAGGGATTTCACCCCTCCACTTT.